These 7 T cell receptor beta chains share one sample of origin, sequenced in a study of T cell changes during pregnancy in multiple sclerosis (dated by TCRdb to between 2018 and 2021). The library came from the immunoSEQ multiplex PCR assay. TCRdb took over this immuneACCESS table, retaining in-frame rearrangements with V and J assigned. Such tables are incomplete; in checked studies, under half of the missing clones stem from an unresolved V gene, and the remainder is unexplained. For this sample there are about 48,000 clones; 80% to 95% appear just once. The ten biggest clones cover about 0.94% of the sample. Source: CD4+ T cells from peripheral blood mononuclear cells, taken in the second trimester of pregnancy. The origin of the receptors is a female donor in good health, enrolled as a control in a pregnancy study.

CDR3 nucleotides: TGTGCCAGCAGTGAAAGAGGGATCCTAGCCAAAAACATTCAGTACTTC. Translation: CASSERGILAKNIQYF. The chain couples TRBV2 to TRBJ2-4, with D maybe TRBD2 (5 bases). The germline CDR1 and CDR2 sequences are SNHLY and FYNNEI. The CDR3 runs 16 residues. Trimming removed 2 bases from V and 0 bases from J, with 11 bases in between.

This rearrangement joins TRBV9 to TRBJ2-1; TRBD2 matches at 14 bases. This CDR3 is built from 16 residues. Trimming at V came to 4 bases and at J to 10 bases, leaving 10 bases not matched to a gene. Germline lookup yields CDR1 SGDLS and CDR2 YYNGEE. CDR3 bases: TGTGCCAGCAGCCCTGGACTAGCGGGAGGCTGGGGCGAGCAGTTCTTC. It specifies CASSPGLAGGWGEQFF.

This rearrangement joins TRBV2 to TRBJ2-4; 7 bases fit TRBD1. The germline gives CDR1 SNHLY, CDR2 FYNNEI. The CDR3 sequence is 12 residues long. V shed 8 bases, J shed 4 bases, and the junction held 2 bases outside the gene matches. CDR3 residues: CASSGQKNIQYF. The CDR3 DNA follows: TGTGCCAGCTCGGGACAGAAAAACATTCAGTACTTC.

The J gene is TRBJ2-5, the V gene TRBV6-5; D is possibly TRBD2 (6 bases). Germline CDR1 and CDR2: MNHEY and SVGAGI. V was pared by 2 bases and J by 5 bases, with 12 bases between. The length of the CDR3 is 14 residues. This CDR3 reads CASSYGGLSETQYF. The CDR3 DNA reads as TGTGCCAGCAGTTACGGGGGGTTATCGGAGACCCAGTACTTC.

This sequence joins TRBV4-2 and TRBJ2-3, with D perhaps TRBD2 (6 bases). Germline loops: CDR1 LGHNA, CDR2 YNFKEQ. CDR3 length equals 15 residues. Trimming cost V 0 bases and J 4 bases, with 11 bases left between them. CDR3 amino acids: CASSQDISSADTQYF. The CDR3 coding sequence is TGTGCCAGCAGCCAAGATATCTCTAGCGCAGATACGCAGTATTTT.

The chain joins TRBV15 to TRBJ2-5; 10 bases fit TRBD1. The germline V gene has CDR1 LNHNV and CDR2 YYDKDF (reference sequence). J lost 5 bases, V lost 3 bases, and 3 bases had no gene match. The CDR3 has 14 amino acids. CDR3 DNA sequence: TGTGCCACCAGCAGGGGGACAGGGGTGGAGACCCAGTACTTC. Translation: CATSRGTGVETQYF.

The chain carries TRBV6-9 and TRBJ1-5; 7 bases align to TRBD1. The CDR3 totals 18 residues. Trimming took 11 bases from V and 4 from J; bases not matched to a gene: 23. CDR1 and CDR2 from the germline V gene are MNHGY and SVAAGI. The CDR3 nucleotides read TGTGCCCACGCCGGGGCAGGGGGATTGTTAAGTGTAAATCAGCCCCAGCATTTT. This sequence encodes CAHAGAGGLLSVNQPQHF.